This T cell receptor (beta chain) was sequenced during a study of cytomegalovirus exposure and HLA in healthy donors. Study information: Previous work identified roughly 110 million unique TCR beta sequences from roughly 170 million T cells. Study-wide results and limits: An analysis was carried out later, and it reportedly showed fewer N-insertions in an Asian-associated ancestry cluster than the approximately 660-donor mean. Apparent HLA restriction characterized most CMV-associated TCR beta chains in a later analysis. Owing to their indistinguishability, certain V segments, notably TRBV6-2 and TRBV6-3, were excluded.

Both 60 Vbeta primers and 13 Jbeta primers went into the PCR. Libraries were prepared by immunoSEQ multiplex PCR; TCRdb keeps only in-frame clonotypes and omits some of them. The repertoire holds approximately 130,000 clones, with roughly 70% as singletons. CDR3 length: 16 residues. Trimming took off 4 bases at V and 5 bases at J, with 20 bases between the two ends. In germline, CDR1 is SGHDN, CDR2 FVKESK. Points on this clone: The antigen is undetermined.

This TCR derives from a man between 45 and 60 years old in good health and CMV-seropositive. The sequenced sample consisted of PBMCs. The chain uses TRBV14 and TRBJ1-1, with D possibly TRBD1 on 6 matching bases. CDR3 sequence: CASSRDGGGSRTEAFF. The CDR3 DNA reads as TGTGCCAGCAGCCGCGACGGGGGGGGCTCGAGGACTGAAGCTTTCTTT.